This T cell receptor (beta chain) came from a study of T cell repertoires in cytomegalovirus infection. CDR1 SGHNT and CDR2 YYREEE come from the germline V gene (reference sequence). The CDR3 runs 14 residues. Trimming took 3 bases from V and 0 from J, leaving 8 bases between them. TCRdb re-analysed the reads in MiXCR, keeping a single row per CDR3 protein. The repertoire holds some 130,000 distinct CDR3 sequences, over 30% seen once, with 45% to 60% in the top ten. Regarding this clonotype: Its specificity is unknown.

Here the sequenced sample was CD8+ T cells from cultured PBMCs, taken from culture after CMV antigen stimulation. This TCR derives from a human donor in good health (CMV status not recorded). Some clones in this sample may be carry-over from other donors' samples. The chain uses TRBV5-4 and TRBJ2-3; D gene unclear. In DNA, the CDR3 is TGTGCCAGCAGCTGGGTCTCTAGCACAGATACGCAGTATTTT. Its protein is CASSWVSSTDTQYF.